Detailed here is one TCR beta chain. TCRdb keeps only in-frame clones here, not all; method: immunoSEQ multiplex PCR. The sample contains roughly 430,000 clones, nearly 90% of which appear only once. V lost 5 bases and J 5 bases, leaving 10 bases between the germline ends. This CDR3 has 12 residues. Germline values: CDR1 LGHNT, CDR2 FRNRAP. The data derive from a study of blood T cell repertoires in COVID-19. The J gene is TRBJ2-7, the V gene TRBV12-5; tentative D call: TRBD1 (6 bases). The TCR originated in a woman aged 40 to 55 with acute COVID-19. The sample was PBMCs or T cells enriched from blood (not recorded which). The CDR3 loop is CASGPGTNEQYF. DNA of the CDR3: TGTGCTAGTGGTCCCGGGACAAACGAGCAGTACTTC.